Each of the 19 T cell receptor beta chains below was sequenced from the same sample in a study of spatial heterogeneity in lung cancer. TCRdb re-called the 5' RACE reads with MiXCR, one entry per CDR3 protein. This table has roughly 3,200 distinct CDR3 sequences, about 29% appearing once. Described time point: sample taken at primary tumor resection. Whole RNA was taken from tumor, nontumor lung or frozen PBMC; it was then sequenced unsorted. The sequences come from PBMCs, collected at surgery. The receptors originated from a female donor with early-stage non-small cell lung cancer.

This clonotype was recorded a few times. This beta chain came through as a stray read in a library set up for alpha chains, and its size says little. This sequence joins TRBV7-9 and TRBJ2-1, with 12 bases lining up with TRBD2. Germline V gene sequence: CDR1 SEHNR, CDR2 FQNEAQ (reference sequence). After removal of 1 base from V and 8 bases from J, the junction contained 6 bases not matched to a gene. The CDR3 is 16 amino acids. The CDR3 nucleotides read TGTGCCAGCAGCTTAGTGGCTAGCGGGAGGGCCCATGAGCAGTTCTTC. This codes for CASSLVASGRAHEQFF.

Comments on this clonotype: Within a library made for alpha chains, this beta chain is off target, and its count is uninformative. The chain combines TRBV6-6 with TRBJ2-7; D is possibly TRBD1 or TRBD2 (5 bases each). The CDR3 totals 16 residues. In germline, CDR1 is MNHNY, CDR2 SVGAGI (reference sequence). Trimming left V 5 bases short and J 0 bases short, with 17 bases between. The CDR3 reads CASSRGGTGTSYEQYF. CDR3 nucleotides: TGTGCCAGCAGTCGGGGCGGTACGGGGACCTCCTACGAGCAGTACTTC.

Regarding this clonotype: This beta chain turned up in a library designed for alpha chains; as an off-target read, its abundance says little. The chain has TRBV19 and TRBJ2-3; no clear D gene. The V gene lost 2 bases and the J gene lost 0 bases, with 6 bases spanning the gap. The CDR3 contains 14 residues. CDR1 is LNHDA and CDR2 is SQIVND in the germline V gene (reference sequence). The CDR3 DNA reads TGTGCCAGTAGTATATCGAGGAGCACAGATACGCAGTATTTT. It specifies CASSISRSTDTQYF.

For this clonotype: This beta chain is a stray sequence in a library constructed for alpha chains; its clone size is not meaningful. V is TRBV11-2 and J is TRBJ2-7; a weak D match, TRBD1 (5 bases). Trimming stripped 2 bases from V and 2 bases from J, with 13 bases between. From germline, CDR1 is SGHAT and CDR2 FQNNGV. The CDR3 length is 15 residues. In DNA form, the CDR3 reads TGTGCCAGCAGCTTACCACCGACAGTGGCCTACGAGCAGTACTTC. It is translated as CASSLPPTVAYEQYF.

About this clonotype: This beta chain is off target for a library built for alpha chains, so its abundance means little. The chain couples TRBV12-3 or TRBV12-4 to TRBJ2-7, with TRBD2 identical over 14 bases. V lost 4 bases and J lost 4; bases outside the gene matches: 6. CDR3 length: 16 residues. The CDR3 reads CASSSTGTSGSYEQYV. As DNA, the CDR3 is TGTGCCAGCAGTTCGACCGGGACTAGCGGGAGTTACGAGCAGTACGTC.

Turning to this clonotype: Since the library was made to target alpha chains, this beta chain is a stray read and its abundance is not meaningful. The J gene is TRBJ2-1, the V gene TRBV28; 8 bases fit TRBD2. V shed 2 bases and J 16 bases; nucleotides not matched to a gene: 10. In germline, CDR1 is MDHEN, CDR2 SYDVKM. The CDR3 totals 13 residues. The CDR3 here is CASSLLSSGRVFF. CDR3 in DNA: TGTGCCAGCAGTTTACTCTCGTCCGGGAGGGTCTTCTTC.

Notes on this clonotype: This beta chain is a stray sequence in a library constructed for alpha chains; its clone size is not meaningful. The gene calls are TRBV5-1 and TRBJ2-1; D perhaps matches TRBD2 (6 bases). Trimming cost V 3 bases and J 7 bases, with 20 bases left between them. The CDR3 has 16 amino acids. Germline V gives CDR1 SGHRS, CDR2 YFSETQ. The CDR3: CASSSQGYGGSNEQFF. The CDR3 DNA follows: TGCGCCAGCAGCTCCCAAGGGTACGGAGGGAGTAATGAGCAGTTCTTC.

On this clonotype itself: Because this beta chain is a stray read in a library intended to capture alpha chains, its abundance should not be given much weight. This chain connects TRBV7-2 to TRBJ2-2; D is unresolved. Germline lookup yields CDR1 SGHTA and CDR2 FQGNSA. The CDR3 is made up of 15 amino acids. V was cut by 3 bases and J by 4 bases, with 12 bases left in between. This chain's CDR3 is CASSFKHGPTGELFF. The CDR3, as DNA: TGTGCCAGCAGCTTCAAGCATGGGCCCACCGGGGAGCTGTTTTTT.

Remarks on this clonotype: This beta chain is off target for a library built for alpha chains, so its abundance means little. The chain recombines TRBV10-1 with TRBJ2-5; TRBD2 is a possible D gene (6 bases). Germline CDR1 reads WNHNN; CDR2 reads SYGVQD (reference sequence). The CDR3 length is 14 residues. V was shortened by 3 bases and J by 5 bases, with 13 bases between the two germline ends. The CDR3 sequence: CASSEGGARETQYF. CDR3 bases: TGCGCCAGCAGTGAAGGAGGGGCACGGGAGACCCAGTACTTC.

Note on this clonotype: This beta chain turned up in a library designed for alpha chains; as an off-target read, its abundance says little. The rearrangement joins TRBV6-5 to TRBJ2-4; TRBD2 aligns across 13 bases. Losses at the gene ends were 7 bases for V and 8 bases for J; bases not matched to a gene: 11. This CDR3 comprises 16 residues. CDR1 and CDR2 (germline): MNHEY, SVGAGI. As DNA, the CDR3 is TGTGCCAGCACCCCAGACGGGACTAGCGGGACGTACATTCAGTACTTC. Translated, it gives CASTPDGTSGTYIQYF.

Remarks on this clonotype: This beta chain was picked up by a library intended for alpha chains and is off target, so its count carries little meaning. V usage is TRBV7-2 and J usage is TRBJ2-5, with D perhaps TRBD2 (6 bases). CDR1 and CDR2 from the germline V gene are SGHTA and FQGNSA. V lost 5 bases, J lost 2 bases, and 18 bases lay in between. This CDR3 comprises 16 residues. CDR3 region: CASSLSGLGRQETQYF. DNA of the CDR3: TGTGCCAGCAGCCTCTCGGGACTCGGGAGACAAGAGACCCAGTACTTC.

As for this clonotype: Being off target in a library aimed at alpha chains, this beta chain has a size of little meaning. CDR3 sequence: CASQREHTDTQYF. The DNA for the CDR3 is TGCGCCAGCCAGCGGGAGCACACAGATACGCAGTATTTT. The J gene is TRBJ2-3, the V gene TRBV5-1; 8 positions match TRBD2. From germline, CDR1 is SGHRS and CDR2 YFSETQ. The CDR3 is 13 amino acids. Trimming cost V 7 bases and J 2 bases; bases outside gene matches: 3.

Note on this clonotype: This beta chain represents an off-target read in a library built for alpha chains; its size is of limited meaning. The rearrangement uses TRBV20-1 and TRBJ2-1; TRBD2 matches at 10 bases. From germline, CDR1 is DFQATT and CDR2 SNEGSKA (reference sequence). The CDR3 consists of 18 residues. V lost 3 bases and J lost 2; bases outside the gene matches: 13. For the CDR3, the DNA is TGCAGTGCTAGTCCCGGCCTAGCGGGAGCGCTGACCTACAATGAGCAGTTCTTC. Translating gives CSASPGLAGALTYNEQFF.

As concerns this clonotype: This beta chain slipped into a library made for alpha chains as a stray read, so its size is not meaningful. V is TRBV4-3 and J is TRBJ2-1; D call uncertain. This CDR3 has 13 amino acids. CDR1 is LGHNA, CDR2 YSLEER, per germline. V shed 0 bases and J shed 12 bases, with 12 bases lying between them. The DNA of the CDR3 is TGCGCCAGCAGCCAAGATCCGGTATTTCGGCAGTTCTTC. It codes for CASSQDPVFRQFF.

In this sample, this clonotype turned up a few times. Because the library targeted alpha chains, this beta chain is an off-target read whose size means little. The chain couples TRBV24-1 to TRBJ2-1, with 8 positions matching TRBD1. From germline, CDR1 is KGHDR and CDR2 SFDVKD. V lost 1 base and J lost 8; bases outside the gene matches: 9. This CDR3 region has 16 residues. This CDR3 reads CATSDLGDRGRDEQFF. CDR3 DNA sequence: TGTGCCACCAGTGATTTAGGCGACAGGGGAAGAGATGAGCAGTTCTTC.

On this clonotype: Little can be read into the size of this beta chain, an off-target read in a library designed for alpha chains. This chain connects TRBV11-2 to TRBJ2-1; maybe TRBD2 (6 bases). Trimming pared 5 bases from V and 4 bases from J, leaving 18 bases between. The germline V gene has CDR1 SGHAT and CDR2 FQNNGV. CDR3 length equals 16 residues. The chain's CDR3 is CASSQLWGLRYNEQFF. The CDR3, as DNA: TGTGCCAGCAGCCAACTTTGGGGACTCCGATACAATGAGCAGTTCTTC.

This clonotype has only a few counts. The size of this beta chain means little, since it is a stray read in a library made for alpha chains. The chain couples TRBV7-8 to TRBJ2-1; D remains unclear. The CDR3 covers 15 residues. With 0 bases removed from V and 6 bases from J, the gap between germline ends came to 12 bases. In germline, CDR1 is SGHVS, CDR2 FQNEAQ. The CDR3 here is CASSLAPQPPNEQFF. The CDR3 DNA sequence: TGTGCCAGCAGCTTAGCCCCCCAACCCCCCAATGAGCAGTTCTTC.

This clonotype is classed as medium-sized. In a library made to pick up alpha chains, this beta chain is a stray read with a size that means little. This chain connects TRBV19 to TRBJ2-1, with D uncertain. With 3 bases removed from V and 2 bases from J, the gap between germline ends came to 14 bases. The germline V gene encodes CDR1 LNHDA and CDR2 SQIVND (reference sequence). The CDR3 is 16 amino acids. CDR3 DNA: TGTGCCAGTAGTATTGGTGGGCGGAGTCCCTACAATGAGCAGTTCTTC. As protein: CASSIGGRSPYNEQFF.

In regard to this clonotype: The size of this beta chain means little, since it is a stray read in a library made for alpha chains. The chain links TRBV7-9 to TRBJ2-3; D is ambiguous. Trimming shortened V by 4 bases and J by 5 bases, and 10 bases separated the two germline ends. The CDR3 covers 13 residues. The germline V gene encodes CDR1 SEHNR and CDR2 FQNEAQ (reference sequence). DNA for the CDR3: TGTGCCAGCAGCTCCCAAACCGGAGATACGCAGTATTTT. Its translation is CASSSQTGDTQYF.